Listed below are T cell receptor beta chains from one sample, sequenced in a study of blood T cells in healthy people across ages. TCRdb itself ran the 5' RACE reads through MiXCR, one entry per CDR3 protein. The table lists approximately 880,000 distinct CDR3 sequences, around 48% of them singletons. Sequencing was performed on blood. These receptors came from a man aged 25 to 40 in good health. The CDR3 runs from the conserved cysteine through the conserved F or W. A D gene is named only where the DNA matches it firmly. Only part of the rows carry a size: once, few, many, or a class if the clone is expanded.

length	D	size	V	J	CDR3	DNA
15	NA	NA	TRBV30	TRBJ2-7	CAWGGYRDSSYEQYF	TGTGCCTGGGGGGGGTACCGGGACAGCTCCTACGAGCAGTACTTC
15	TRBD1	NA	TRBV29-1	TRBJ1-2	CSVEGDRGTNYGCTF	TGCAGCGTTGAAGGAGACAGGGGGACTAACTATGGCTGCACCTTC
16	TRBD1	once	TRBV7-2	TRBJ2-7	CASSPDIDRDTYEQYF	TGTGCCAGCAGCCCCGATATCGACAGGGATACCTACGAGCAGTACTTC
15	TRBD1	NA	TRBV5-6	TRBJ1-1	CASSLDRGFYTEAFF	TGTGCCAGCAGCTTGGACAGGGGTTTTTACACTGAAGCTTTCTTT
16	NA	NA	TRBV5-5	TRBJ2-3	CASSLETDLHTDTQYF	TGTGCCAGCAGCTTGGAGACCGACCTCCACACAGATACGCAGTATTTT
12	NA	NA	TRBV29-1	TRBJ1-1	CSVVRGKTEAFF	TGCAGCGTTGTTAGGGGGAAGACTGAAGCTTTCTTT
15	TRBD1	NA	TRBV24-1	TRBJ2-3	CATSEPGQGTDTQYF	TGTGCCACCAGTGAACCAGGACAGGGCACAGATACGCAGTATTTT
15	TRBD2	few	TRBV6-2/TRBV6-3	TRBJ2-3	CASSPPSGALHTQYF	TGTGCCAGCAGTCCCCCTAGCGGGGCTCTGCATACGCAGTATTTT
11	NA	NA	TRBV20-1	TRBJ1-6	CSAGMSSPLHF	TGCAGTGCTGGGATGAGTTCACCCCTCCACTTT
14	NA	few	TRBV28	TRBJ2-3	CASSGSVLTDTQYF	TGTGCCAGCAGTGGGTCGGTTTTGACAGATACGCAGTATTTT
13	TRBD1	NA	TRBV9	TRBJ2-1	CASSFARDSEKFF	TGTGCCAGCAGCTTCGCGAGGGACAGCGAGAAGTTCTTC
18	TRBD2	few	TRBV4-1	TRBJ2-1	CASSQVGTKPTWPGEQFF	TGCGCCAGCAGCCAAGTGGGGACTAAACCGACATGGCCGGGGGAGCAGTTCTTC
14	NA	NA	TRBV25-1	TRBJ2-7	CASSARAASYEQYF	TGTGCCAGCAGTGCCAGAGCAGCCTCCTACGAGCAGTACTTC
13	NA	NA	TRBV12-3/TRBV12-4	TRBJ1-1	CASSLARTRGAFF	TGTGCCAGCAGTTTAGCGAGGACCCGGGGCGCTTTCTTT
15	NA	NA	TRBV29-1	TRBJ2-3	CSLSGATDSIDTQYF	TGCAGCCTCTCAGGGGCCACCGACTCAATAGATACGCAGTATTTT
16	TRBD2	many	TRBV4-1	TRBJ2-1	CASSQVIAGGLDEQFF	TGCGCCAGCAGCCAAGTCATAGCGGGGGGGCTTGATGAGCAGTTCTTC
14	TRBD1	NA	TRBV29-1	TRBJ1-1	CSAHRGQTDTEAFF	TGCAGCGCCCACCGGGGACAGACGGACACTGAAGCTTTCTTT
17	TRBD2	NA	TRBV3-1	TRBJ2-3	CASSQDPSGPHTDTQYF	TGTGCCAGCAGCCAAGATCCTAGCGGGCCTCACACAGATACGCAGTATTTT
16	TRBD1	NA	TRBV7-9	TRBJ1-5	CASSLVQGGYNQPQHF	TGTGCCAGCAGCTTAGTACAGGGGGGATACAATCAGCCCCAGCATTTT
17	NA	few	TRBV6-1	TRBJ1-6	CASSEAPGSSYNSPLHF	TGTGCCAGCAGTGAAGCTCCCGGGAGCTCCTATAATTCACCCCTCCACTTT
13	NA	NA	TRBV14	TRBJ1-6	CASSQGQVMPLHF	TGTGCCAGCAGCCAGGGTCAGGTTATGCCCCTCCACTTT
15	NA	few	TRBV12-3/TRBV12-4	TRBJ2-7	CASSPIAEAYNEQYF	TGTGCCAGCAGCCCCATAGCGGAGGCCTACAATGAGCAGTACTTC
15	TRBD1	NA	TRBV29-1	TRBJ2-3	CSVDDRGRHTDTQYF	TGCAGCGTTGATGACAGGGGGCGTCACACAGATACGCAGTATTTT
13	NA	NA	TRBV6-5	TRBJ2-2	CASRNSYARELFF	TGTGCCAGCAGGAATTCATACGCGAGGGAGCTGTTTTTT
15	NA	NA	TRBV10-2	TRBJ1-1	CASSESSGYNTEAFF	TGCGCCAGCAGTGAGTCTTCGGGATATAACACTGAAGCTTTCTTT
16	NA	few	TRBV4-2	TRBJ2-3	CASSQDGGAGADTQYF	TGTGCCAGCAGCCAAGATGGGGGGGCAGGTGCCGATACGCAGTATTTT
17	NA	few	TRBV7-3	TRBJ2-7	CASSLEVAGQGSYEQYF	TGTGCCAGCAGCTTAGAGGTAGCGGGACAGGGCTCCTACGAGCAGTACTTC
14	NA	NA	TRBV20-1	TRBJ1-6	CSPFTAGSNSPLHF	TGCAGTCCCTTCACGGCAGGGTCGAATTCACCCCTCCACTTT
17	TRBD1	few	TRBV20-1	TRBJ2-1	CSARDPQGALSWNEQFF	TGCAGTGCTAGAGATCCACAGGGGGCGCTGAGTTGGAATGAGCAGTTCTTC
14	NA	NA	TRBV5-1	TRBJ2-2	CASSLTINTGELFF	TGCGCCAGCTCCTTAACCATAAACACCGGGGAGCTGTTTTTT
14	NA	NA	TRBV6-1	TRBJ1-2	CASSATGPSYGYTF	TGTGCCAGCAGTGCCACAGGGCCCTCCTATGGCTACACCTTC
18	TRBD1	many	TRBV18	TRBJ2-6	CASSPSRGLFSGANVLTF	TGTGCCAGCTCACCATCCAGGGGGCTCTTCTCTGGGGCCAACGTCCTGACTTTC
20	TRBD2	NA	TRBV7-2	TRBJ2-1	CASSLRLAGELILAKNIQFF	TGCGCCAGCAGCTTAAGACTAGCGGGGGAACTAATCCTAGCCAAAAACATTCAGTTCTTC
15	TRBD2	NA	TRBV7-9	TRBJ2-3	CASSFRGDFTDTQYF	TGTGCCAGCAGCTTTCGGGGGGACTTCACAGATACGCAGTATTTT
12	NA	NA	TRBV27	TRBJ2-5	CASSFGVGTQYF	TGTGCCAGCAGTTTCGGGGTCGGGACCCAGTACTTC
15	TRBD2	NA	TRBV29-1	TRBJ2-7	CSVDDASGGTYEQYF	TGCAGCGTTGATGATGCTAGCGGGGGTACCTACGAGCAGTACTTC
13	NA	NA	TRBV14	TRBJ1-2	CASSQGPWDRYTF	TGTGCCAGCAGCCAGGGTCCATGGGATCGCTACACCTTC
16	NA	few	TRBV12-3/TRBV12-4	TRBJ1-1	CASIPTGPGANTEAFF	TGTGCCAGCATCCCGACAGGACCCGGTGCTAACACTGAAGCTTTCTTT
17	NA	NA	TRBV9	TRBJ2-1	CASSVDAVASSYNEQFF	TGTGCCAGCAGCGTAGACGCGGTGGCAAGCTCCTACAATGAGCAGTTCTTC
14	TRBD1	NA	TRBV27	TRBJ1-4	CASRATGINEKLFF	TGTGCCAGCAGAGCGACAGGGATTAATGAAAAACTGTTTTTT
15	NA	NA	TRBV20-1	TRBJ2-5	CSASGGRVYQETQYF	TGCAGTGCTAGTGGTGGCAGGGTATACCAAGAGACCCAGTACTTC
14	NA	once	TRBV28	TRBJ2-5	CAIRKRGVYNEQYF	TGTGCCATCAGGAAGAGGGGGGTATACAATGAGCAGTACTTC
15	NA	NA	TRBV11-2	TRBJ2-7	CASSLGGGRYNEQYF	TGTGCCAGCAGCTTAGGGGGGGGCCGCTACAATGAGCAGTACTTC
15	NA	NA	TRBV7-2	TRBJ2-5	CASSRREPGKETQYF	TGTGCCAGCAGTCGTCGCGAGCCGGGGAAAGAGACCCAGTACTTC
12	NA	NA	TRBV7-2	TRBJ2-3	CASSRRADTQYF	TGTGCCAGCAGTCGACGGGCAGATACGCAGTATTTT
15	TRBD1	few	TRBV28	TRBJ2-1	CASSLGQGVGDEQFF	TGTGCCAGCAGTTTAGGGCAGGGGGTCGGCGATGAGCAGTTCTTC
18	TRBD2	NA	TRBV6-2/TRBV6-3	TRBJ2-7	CASSFSPSGTFNTYEQYF	TGTGCCAGCAGTTTTTCCCCCAGCGGGACCTTTAATACCTACGAGCAGTACTTC
13	TRBD1	few	TRBV20-1	TRBJ2-7	CSAPTGARYEQYF	TGCAGTGCCCCGACAGGGGCTAGATACGAGCAGTACTTC
13	NA	NA	TRBV6-6	TRBJ2-1	CASSYLREGEQFF	TGTGCCAGCAGTTACCTCCGGGAAGGGGAGCAGTTCTTC
15	TRBD1	NA	TRBV7-9	TRBJ1-4	CASSLVDRDGEKLFF	TGTGCCAGCAGCTTAGTCGACAGGGACGGTGAAAAACTGTTTTTT
13	NA	few	TRBV5-1	TRBJ1-2	CASSVDRDYGYTF	TGCGCCAGCAGCGTGGACAGAGACTATGGCTACACCTTC
13	NA	few	TRBV13	TRBJ2-7	CASSAQSTYEQYF	TGTGCCAGCAGCGCCCAATCAACCTACGAGCAGTACTTC
12	NA	NA	TRBV10-3	TRBJ1-1	CAIGLGGPEAFF	TGTGCCATCGGACTCGGGGGTCCTGAAGCTTTCTTT
16	NA	few	TRBV7-2	TRBJ2-1	CASSLGGGTSYNEQFF	TGTGCCAGCAGCTTAGGCGGGGGCACCTCCTACAATGAGCAGTTCTTC